What follows are 28 T cell receptor beta chains derived from one specimen sequenced in a study of blood T cells in healthy people across ages (dated by TCRdb to the mid-2010s). Library preparation was by 5' RACE. The instrument was an Illumina HiSeq 2500. A second PCR of about 7 to 12 cycles was run with a J-beta primer mix and a sample-barcoded 5' primer. The public reads were reprocessed in TCRdb via fastp at Q25 and MiXCR, keeping in-frame beta chains. For every CDR3 protein sequence, its rows merge into one entry that carries the most common genes and DNA. In this sample the table shows over 1,300,000 distinct CDR3 sequences, around 55% of which occur a single time. The ten largest clonotypes hold 6.5% to 8.5% of the sample. Material: blood. The origin of the receptors is a man aged 18 to 30 in good health.

The chain uses TRBV11-3 and TRBJ2-1; tentatively, D is TRBD2 (7 bases). The CDR3 runs 15 residues. Trimming pared 5 bases from V and 4 bases from J, leaving 15 bases between. Germline CDR1 SGHNT, CDR2 YENEEA. The CDR3 DNA reads TGTGCCAGCAGCGGGGAGGGGGGTCCTTACAATGAGCAGTTCTTC. It encodes CASSGEGGPYNEQFF.

V is TRBV6-2 or TRBV6-3 and J is TRBJ2-7; the match to TRBD1 covers 7 bases. V was pared by 5 bases and J by 5 bases, with 12 bases of the junction left unmatched. In germline, CDR1 is MNHEY, CDR2 SVGEGT. The CDR3 length is 15 residues. The CDR3 nucleotides read TGTGCCAGCAGTCACCGACAGGGTCTAGTCCACGAGCAGTACTTC. This sequence encodes CASSHRQGLVHEQYF.

This chain uses TRBV4-1 with TRBJ1-1; 7 nucleotides agree with TRBD1. The V gene's germline CDR1 is MGHRA and CDR2 YSYEKL. The trim removed 4 bases at V and 6 bases at J, leaving 8 bases unmatched. The CDR3 runs 14 residues. DNA for the CDR3: TGCGCCAGCAGCCGCCTGGGACAGTCAGCTGAAGCTTTCTTT. Its protein is CASSRLGQSAEAFF.

In this sample, this clonotype turned up a few times. The chain combines TRBV14 with TRBJ2-7, with D hard to call. The V end was cut by 0 bases, the J end by 0 bases, with 9 bases between. The CDR3 is 15 residues long. The germline V gene encodes CDR1 SGHDN and CDR2 FVKESK. The CDR3 is CASSQDFAASYEQYF. The CDR3 coding sequence is TGTGCCAGCAGCCAAGATTTTGCGGCCTCCTACGAGCAGTACTTC.

This clonotype was detected a few times. The rearrangement joins TRBV10-3 to TRBJ2-1, with a tentative D call TRBD2 (5 bases). This CDR3 is built from 15 residues. Germline CDR1 ENHRY, CDR2 SYGVKD. V lost 3 bases, J lost 2 bases, and 11 bases lay in between. The CDR3 protein is CAISDLASTYNEQFF. CDR3 DNA sequence: TGTGCCATCAGTGATTTAGCGAGTACCTACAATGAGCAGTTCTTC.

The V and J genes are TRBV6-4 and TRBJ1-2, with D perhaps TRBD1 (5 bases). The germline V and J ends were trimmed by 6 bases and 8 bases, with 16 bases remaining between them. This CDR3 is built from 13 residues. Germline V gives CDR1 MRHNA, CDR2 SNTAGT. CDR3 DNA: TGTGCCAGCAGACCCAACCACGGGGGAGGCTACACCTTC. It translates to CASRPNHGGGYTF.

V usage is TRBV18 and J usage is TRBJ2-7; D uncertain. CDR1 and CDR2 (germline): KGHSH, LQKENI. This CDR3 has 16 amino acids. With 2 bases removed from V and 2 bases from J, the gap between germline ends came to 16 bases. The CDR3 protein is CASSPNPGRNTYEQYF. CDR3 DNA sequence: TGTGCCAGCTCACCAAATCCTGGGCGGAATACCTACGAGCAGTACTTC.

This clonotype has only one observation. The rearrangement links TRBV9 to TRBJ2-5, with 8 bases aligning to TRBD1. The CDR3 length is 15 residues. The V gene end was trimmed by 1 base and the J gene end by 1 base; junction bases not matched to a gene: 3. Germline values: CDR1 SGDLS, CDR2 YYNGEE. The CDR3 coding sequence is TGTGCCAGCAGCGTATGGACAGGGTCCCAAGAGACCCAGTACTTC. Translation gives CASSVWTGSQETQYF.

The chain has TRBV25-1 and TRBJ2-1, with D unclear. Germline V gives CDR1 MGHDK, CDR2 SYGVNS. V lost 2 bases and J lost 8, with 7 bases in between. The CDR3 runs to 12 residues. In DNA form, the CDR3 reads TGTGCCAGCAGTGAAATTACGGATGAGCAGTTCTTC. Translation gives CASSEITDEQFF.

This chain uses TRBV9 with TRBJ1-5, with TRBD1 matching 7 bases. The CDR3 extends over 15 amino acids. V gave up 3 bases and J gave up 7 bases; unmatched junction bases: 10. Looked up from germline, CDR1 is SGDLS and CDR2 is YYNGEE. The CDR3 bases are TGTGCCAGCAGCGCGGGGGCTACAGGGGAGCAGCCCCAGCATTTT. The encoded protein is CASSAGATGEQPQHF.

The chain carries TRBV28 and TRBJ1-4, with 11 bases fitting TRBD1. Trimming cost V 6 bases and J 7 bases; bases outside gene matches: 10. Germline-derived CDR1 and CDR2 are MDHEN and SYDVKM. This CDR3 has 16 amino acids. CDR3 residues: CASRPAYGQGAEKLFF. CDR3 coding DNA: TGTGCCAGCAGGCCTGCCTATGGACAGGGGGCTGAAAAACTGTTTTTT. Drawing the rest from reference TRBV28 and TRBJ1-4, the complete variable domain is DVKVTQSSRYLVKRTGEKVFLECVQDMDHENMFWYRQDPGLGLRLIYFSYDVKMKEKGDIPEGYSVSREKKERFSLILESASTNQTSMYLCASRPAYGQGAEKLFFGSGTQLSVL.

This CDR3 reads CSVEVGTNTGELFF. The CDR3 DNA follows: TGCAGCGTTGAAGTCGGGACGAACACCGGGGAGCTGTTTTTT. The chain joins TRBV29-1 to TRBJ2-2; TRBD2 is a possible D gene (5 bases). Germline-derived CDR1 and CDR2 are SQVTM and ANQGSEA. V lost 1 base to trimming and J lost 0 bases, with 6 bases between them. This CDR3 region has 14 residues.

The chain combines TRBV7-8 with TRBJ1-4; 7 bases line up with TRBD1. The CDR3 runs to 15 residues. CDR1 SGHVS and CDR2 FQNEAQ come from the germline V gene. The trim removed 5 bases at V and 4 bases at J, leaving 7 bases unmatched. The CDR3 sequence is CASSTRTGNNEKLFF. CDR3 in DNA: TGTGCCAGCAGCACCCGGACAGGAAATAATGAAAAACTGTTTTTT.

The chain recombines TRBV6-5 with TRBJ2-2, with TRBD1 matching 8 bases. Germline lookup yields CDR1 MNHEY and CDR2 SVGAGI. The CDR3 sequence is 16 residues long. Trimming at V came to 6 bases and at J to 3 bases, leaving 9 bases not matched to a gene. The CDR3 loop reads CASRRQGPLDTGELFF. The CDR3 nucleotides read TGTGCCAGCAGGAGACAGGGGCCCTTGGACACCGGGGAGCTGTTTTTT.

This clonotype is a singleton in its sample. The chain links TRBV4-1 to TRBJ2-5; 7 bases line up with TRBD1. Germline lookup yields CDR1 MGHRA and CDR2 YSYEKL. CDR3 size: 18 residues. The V gene end was trimmed by 1 base and the J gene end by 7 bases; junction bases not matched to a gene: 18. Written as DNA, the CDR3 is TGCGCCAGCAGCCAAGGGTACGGGACAGAGGCCAAGGAAGGGACCCAGTACTTC. Translating it yields CASSQGYGTEAKEGTQYF.

This clonotype was seen a few times. The chain recombines TRBV12-5 with TRBJ2-7, with 10 positions matching TRBD2. CDR3 length equals 14 residues. V shed 6 bases, J shed 3 bases, and the junction held 5 bases outside the gene matches. Germline lookup yields CDR1 LGHNT and CDR2 FRNRAP. The CDR3 is CASGLGLADYEQYF. DNA of the CDR3: TGTGCTAGTGGACTAGGACTAGCGGACTACGAGCAGTACTTC. The whole variable domain, filled in from reference TRBV12-5 and TRBJ2-7, reads DARVTQTPRHKVTEMGQEVTMRCQPILGHNTVFWYRQTMMQGLELLAYFRNRAPLDDSGMPKDRFSAEMPDATLATLKIQPSEPRDSAVYFCASGLGLADYEQYFGPGTRLTVT.

Regarding this clonotype: An end of the junction does not agree with germline; a read error may underlie this. CDR3 nucleotide sequence: TGTGCCAGCAGCTTAGTCCCGGGACAGAGGCTCAAATTCTCCGACGAGCAGTACTTC. This translates into CASSLVPGQRLKFSDEQYF. This chain connects TRBV7-8 to TRBJ2-5; TRBD1 matches 7 bases. TRBJ2-7 explains the end of the DNA better; the J call may be wrong. Germline CDR1 is SGHVS and CDR2 is FQNEAQ. The CDR3 runs 19 residues.

The genes are TRBV6-5 and TRBJ1-2; no clear D. V dropped 2 bases and J dropped 5 bases, with 15 bases sitting between them. CDR3 size: 15 residues. Germline assignment: CDR1 MNHEY and CDR2 SVGAGI. The DNA for the CDR3 is TGTGCCAGCAGTTACCGGGCGCGGAGGAGGTATGGCTACACCTTC. Translation: CASSYRARRRYGYTF.

V usage is TRBV25-1 and J usage is TRBJ2-3; TRBD2 matches at 7 bases. With 6 bases clipped from V and 5 bases from J, the junction kept 5 bases outside the gene matches. Germline CDR1 reads MGHDK; CDR2 reads SYGVNS. The CDR3 runs to 13 residues. Here the CDR3 DNA reads TGTGCCAGCAGCCCCTCTAGCGGAGATACGCAGTATTTT. Its translation: CASSPSSGDTQYF. The whole variable domain, remainder taken from reference TRBV25-1 and TRBJ2-3, is EADIYQTPRYLVIGTGKKITLECSQTMGHDKMYWYQQDPGMELHLIHYSYGVNSTEKGDLSSESTVSRIRTEHFPLTLESARPSHTSQYLCASSPSSGDTQYFGPGTRLTVL.

The rearrangement joins TRBV7-8 to TRBJ2-7; no reliable D call. The J call may be in error: the DNA end matches TRBJ2-5 better. The CDR3 extends over 15 amino acids. Germline V gene sequence: CDR1 SGHVS, CDR2 FQNEAQ. The CDR3 DNA sequence: TGTGCCAGCAGCTTATCCCGTTGGAACCAAGAGACCCAGTACTTC. Protein sequence: CASSLSRWNQETQYF.

The V and J genes are TRBV5-5 and TRBJ1-1, with 7 nucleotides matching TRBD1. Trimming took 5 bases from V and 0 from J; bases not matched to a gene: 7. The CDR3 has 15 residues. CDR1 is SGHKS, CDR2 YYEKEE, per germline (reference sequence). CDR3 nucleotides: TGTGCCAGCAGGTCACAGGGGACAATGAACACTGAAGCTTTCTTT. This translates into CASRSQGTMNTEAFF.

The chain recombines TRBV20-1 with TRBJ2-1; D remains unclear. Germline CDR1 is DFQATT and CDR2 is SNEGSKA (reference sequence). V lost 2 bases, J lost 4 bases, and 12 bases lay in between. The CDR3 runs 14 residues. The CDR3 reads CSARLDSSYNEQFF. CDR3 coding DNA: TGCAGTGCTAGATTGGATAGCTCGTACAATGAGCAGTTCTTC.

The chain uses TRBV25-1 and TRBJ1-1; no clear D gene. V lost 10 bases and J 0 bases, leaving 12 bases between the germline ends. This CDR3 has 13 amino acids. Looked up from germline, CDR1 is MGHDK and CDR2 is SYGVNS. CDR3 sequence (DNA): TGTGCCACCACCGACGGGCTGAACACTGAAGCTTTCTTT. Translation: CATTDGLNTEAFF.

The rearrangement joins TRBV5-1 to TRBJ2-7; 9 bases are shared with TRBD1. J lost 0 bases, V lost 4 bases, and 8 bases had no gene match. Germline loops: CDR1 SGHRS, CDR2 YFSETQ. The CDR3 covers 16 residues. The CDR3 sequence is CASSIGTGYTSYEQYF. The CDR3, as DNA: TGCGCCAGCAGCATTGGGACAGGGTATACCTCCTACGAGCAGTACTTC.

This clonotype was counted between two and nine times. The chain employs TRBV20-1 and TRBJ1-1; the D is unclear. V was shortened by 1 base and J by 0 bases, with 9 bases between the two germline ends. Germline V gene sequence: CDR1 DFQATT, CDR2 SNEGSKA (reference sequence). CDR3 length: 14 residues. The CDR3, as DNA: TGCAGTGCTAGAGCTCGTGTGATGAACACTGAAGCTTTCTTT. It translates to CSARARVMNTEAFF.

The chain employs TRBV13 and TRBJ2-7, with a weak D call TRBD1 (6 bases). Germline-derived CDR1 and CDR2 are PRHDT and FYEKMQ (reference sequence). This CDR3 is built from 16 residues. V was clipped by 3 bases and J by 2 bases, with 17 bases between them. This chain's CDR3 is CASSLGRDIRTYEQYF. The CDR3, as DNA: TGTGCCAGCAGCTTGGGCCGGGACATAAGGACCTACGAGCAGTACTTC.

The rearrangement joins TRBV20-1 to TRBJ2-3, with 9 bases fitting TRBD1. Trimming at V came to 6 bases and at J to 2 bases, leaving 6 bases not matched to a gene. Germline CDR1 and CDR2: DFQATT and SNEGSKA (reference sequence). The CDR3 is made up of 14 amino acids. CDR3 nucleotide sequence: TGCAGTGCCACCGGGACAGGGAACACAGATACGCAGTATTTT. It codes for CSATGTGNTDTQYF.

The chain is built from TRBV28 and TRBJ2-5; D unresolved. The CDR3 is made up of 15 amino acids. The V gene's germline CDR1 is MDHEN and CDR2 SYDVKM. V was trimmed by 1 base and J by 0 bases, leaving 9 bases between them. The CDR3 is CASSLSGSNQETQYF. The CDR3 DNA sequence: TGTGCCAGCAGTTTATCGGGCTCGAACCAAGAGACCCAGTACTTC.